Below are 7 T cell receptor beta chains sequenced from a single sample in a study of blood T cell repertoires in COVID-19 (dated by TCRdb to 2018 to 2021). Library preparation was by the immunoSEQ multiplex PCR assay. TCRdb stores this immuneACCESS table with in-frame sequences only. Part of the clones is absent; in the studies checked, under half of the shortfall reflects unresolved V genes, and no reason is known for the rest. The sample table shows around 300,000 clones, and 80% to 90% are seen once. The ten largest clones represent about 11% of the sample. The sequenced sample was peripheral blood. These receptors originate from a woman aged 70-85 years with acute or convalescent COVID-19.

The rearrangement joins TRBV12-3 or TRBV12-4 to TRBJ2-1; possible D gene TRBD2, 5 bases. With 5 bases removed from V and 4 bases from J, the gap between germline ends came to 6 bases. The CDR3 totals 12 residues. The CDR3 here is CASSEGYNEQFF. The CDR3 DNA follows: TGTGCCAGCAGTGAGGGATACAATGAGCAGTTCTTC.

V gene TRBV5-4 combines with J gene TRBJ2-3; 10 bases match TRBD2. Germline-derived CDR1 and CDR2 are SGHNT and YYREEE (reference sequence). The V gene end was trimmed by 5 bases and the J gene end by 4 bases; junction bases not matched to a gene: 7. This CDR3 contains 15 residues. The CDR3 bases are TGTGCCAGCAGGAAAGCGGGGGGGCGTGCAGATACGCAGTATTTT. Translation gives CASRKAGGRADTQYF.

V is TRBV30 and J is TRBJ2-2; D remains unclear. Germline V gene data show CDR1 as GTSNPN and CDR2 as SVGIG (reference sequence). The germline V and J ends were trimmed by 3 bases and 6 bases, with 11 bases remaining between them. The CDR3 is 13 amino acids. CDR3 amino acids: CAWRTRGSGELFF. DNA of the CDR3: TGTGCCTGGAGAACGCGAGGCTCCGGGGAGCTGTTTTTT.

The chain links TRBV5-1 to TRBJ1-2; TRBD1 aligns across 11 bases. The CDR3 has 16 residues. The junction had 11 bases not matched to a gene; V was cut back by 4 bases and J by 6 bases. Germline V gene sequence: CDR1 SGHRS, CDR2 YFSETQ. CDR3 sequence: CASSTGGQGARDGYTF. As DNA, the CDR3 is TGCGCCAGCAGCACCGGCGGACAGGGGGCGCGGGATGGCTACACCTTC.

The chain has TRBV12-3 or TRBV12-4 and TRBJ1-2, with 7 bases identical to TRBD1. Losses at the gene ends were 6 bases for V and 4 bases for J; bases not matched to a gene: 5. The CDR3 has 13 residues. This chain's CDR3 is CASSRDRTYGYTF. Written as DNA, the CDR3 is TGTGCCAGCAGCCGGGACAGAACCTATGGCTACACCTTC.

This clone was observed a few times. V usage is TRBV12-3 or TRBV12-4 and J usage is TRBJ2-1; 10 positions match TRBD1. The CDR3 is 13 residues long. After removal of 6 bases from V and 7 bases from J, the junction contained 3 bases not matched to a gene. This CDR3 reads CASRRQGANEQFF. The CDR3 nucleotides are TGTGCCAGCAGGCGACAGGGGGCGAATGAGCAGTTCTTC.

This clone came up once. V and J are TRBV19 and TRBJ2-1; 10 nucleotides match TRBD1. Unmatched junction bases numbered 1, after V lost 2 bases and J lost 6 bases. CDR1 is LNHDA, CDR2 SQIVND, per germline (reference sequence). The CDR3 consists of 14 residues. In DNA form, the CDR3 reads TGTGCCAGTAGTATAAGGACAGGGGGCAATGAGCAGTTCTTC. The encoded protein is CASSIRTGGNEQFF.